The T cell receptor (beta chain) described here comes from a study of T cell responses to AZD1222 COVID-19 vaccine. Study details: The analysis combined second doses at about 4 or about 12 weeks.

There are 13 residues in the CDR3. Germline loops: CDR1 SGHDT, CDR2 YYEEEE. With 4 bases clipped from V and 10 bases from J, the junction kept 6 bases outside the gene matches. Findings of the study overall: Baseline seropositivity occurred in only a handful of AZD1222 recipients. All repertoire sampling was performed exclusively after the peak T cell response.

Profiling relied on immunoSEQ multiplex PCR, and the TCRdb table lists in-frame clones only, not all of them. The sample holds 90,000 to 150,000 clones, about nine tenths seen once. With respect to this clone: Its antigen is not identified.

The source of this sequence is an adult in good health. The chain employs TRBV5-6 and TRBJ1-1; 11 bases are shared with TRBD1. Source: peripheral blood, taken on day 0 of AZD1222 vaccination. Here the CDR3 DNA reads TGTGCCAGCAGCCAAGGGACAGGGGGGCGAGCTTTCTTT. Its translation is CASSQGTGGRAFF.